This TCR beta chain stems from a study of blood T cell repertoires in COVID-19. Study-wide background: From the United States, Italy and Spain came samples of acute and convalescent COVID-19. In each case, the material was cDNA or gDNA derived from T cells, B-cell-depleted T cells, or PBMCs.

Source study methods: Researchers report that nucleated cell counts were estimated from reference gene primer amplification. Method: immunoSEQ multiplex PCR; TCRdb's copy keeps in-frame clones and lacks some. D and trimming come from the DNA, and the V and J calls and clone size come from that table. The sample comprises about 140,000 clones, approximately 85% of which are singletons, and about 4.2% rests with the top ten. Germline loops: CDR1 MNHEY, CDR2 SMNVEV (reference sequence). The germline V and J ends were trimmed by 3 bases and 4 bases, with 10 bases remaining between them. The CDR3 sequence is 14 residues long.

This sequence originates from a woman aged 80 or older with acute or convalescent COVID-19. The chain employs TRBV27 and TRBJ2-1; weak D call: TRBD2 (6 bases). The sequenced sample was peripheral blood. The CDR3 is CASSFQAGYNEQFF. In DNA, the CDR3 is TGTGCCAGCAGTTTCCAGGCGGGGTACAATGAGCAGTTCTTC.